This paragraph covers one TCR beta chain sequence. The table came from immunoSEQ multiplex PCR; TCRdb's copy has only in-frame clones and leaves some out. The data show about 62,000 clones, roughly nine tenths seen once. This sample was taken from a study of T cell changes during pregnancy in multiple sclerosis. The CDR3 covers 9 residues. Germline lookup yields CDR1 MGHDK and CDR2 SYGVNS. V was pared by 3 bases and J by 12 bases, with 6 bases between. This clonotype was sampled from a female donor with multiple sclerosis, enrolled in a pregnancy study. The sample was peripheral blood, taken in the first trimester of pregnancy. J is TRBJ2-7 and V is TRBV25-1; no firm D call. The chain's CDR3 is CASSDPWYF. As DNA, the CDR3 is TGTGCCAGCAGTGATCCCTGGTACTTC.